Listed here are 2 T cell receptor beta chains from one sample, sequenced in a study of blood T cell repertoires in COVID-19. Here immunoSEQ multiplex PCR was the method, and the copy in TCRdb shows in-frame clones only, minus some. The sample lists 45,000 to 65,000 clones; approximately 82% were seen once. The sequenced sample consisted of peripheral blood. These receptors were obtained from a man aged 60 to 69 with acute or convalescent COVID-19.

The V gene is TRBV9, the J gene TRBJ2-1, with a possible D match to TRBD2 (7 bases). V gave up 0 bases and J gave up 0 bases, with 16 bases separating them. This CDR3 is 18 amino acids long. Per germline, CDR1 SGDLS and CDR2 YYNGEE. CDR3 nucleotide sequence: TGTGCCAGCAGCGTAGGTAGGGAGGGGGGGAGCTCCTACAATGAGCAGTTCTTC. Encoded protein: CASSVGREGGSSYNEQFF.

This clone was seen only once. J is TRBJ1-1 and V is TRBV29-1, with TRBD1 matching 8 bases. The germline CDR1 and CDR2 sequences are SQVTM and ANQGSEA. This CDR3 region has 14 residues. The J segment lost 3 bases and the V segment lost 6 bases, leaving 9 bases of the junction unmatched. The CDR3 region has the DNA TGCAGCGTCCACCATCAGGGGGCGTACACTGAAGCTTTCTTT. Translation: CSVHHQGAYTEAFF.